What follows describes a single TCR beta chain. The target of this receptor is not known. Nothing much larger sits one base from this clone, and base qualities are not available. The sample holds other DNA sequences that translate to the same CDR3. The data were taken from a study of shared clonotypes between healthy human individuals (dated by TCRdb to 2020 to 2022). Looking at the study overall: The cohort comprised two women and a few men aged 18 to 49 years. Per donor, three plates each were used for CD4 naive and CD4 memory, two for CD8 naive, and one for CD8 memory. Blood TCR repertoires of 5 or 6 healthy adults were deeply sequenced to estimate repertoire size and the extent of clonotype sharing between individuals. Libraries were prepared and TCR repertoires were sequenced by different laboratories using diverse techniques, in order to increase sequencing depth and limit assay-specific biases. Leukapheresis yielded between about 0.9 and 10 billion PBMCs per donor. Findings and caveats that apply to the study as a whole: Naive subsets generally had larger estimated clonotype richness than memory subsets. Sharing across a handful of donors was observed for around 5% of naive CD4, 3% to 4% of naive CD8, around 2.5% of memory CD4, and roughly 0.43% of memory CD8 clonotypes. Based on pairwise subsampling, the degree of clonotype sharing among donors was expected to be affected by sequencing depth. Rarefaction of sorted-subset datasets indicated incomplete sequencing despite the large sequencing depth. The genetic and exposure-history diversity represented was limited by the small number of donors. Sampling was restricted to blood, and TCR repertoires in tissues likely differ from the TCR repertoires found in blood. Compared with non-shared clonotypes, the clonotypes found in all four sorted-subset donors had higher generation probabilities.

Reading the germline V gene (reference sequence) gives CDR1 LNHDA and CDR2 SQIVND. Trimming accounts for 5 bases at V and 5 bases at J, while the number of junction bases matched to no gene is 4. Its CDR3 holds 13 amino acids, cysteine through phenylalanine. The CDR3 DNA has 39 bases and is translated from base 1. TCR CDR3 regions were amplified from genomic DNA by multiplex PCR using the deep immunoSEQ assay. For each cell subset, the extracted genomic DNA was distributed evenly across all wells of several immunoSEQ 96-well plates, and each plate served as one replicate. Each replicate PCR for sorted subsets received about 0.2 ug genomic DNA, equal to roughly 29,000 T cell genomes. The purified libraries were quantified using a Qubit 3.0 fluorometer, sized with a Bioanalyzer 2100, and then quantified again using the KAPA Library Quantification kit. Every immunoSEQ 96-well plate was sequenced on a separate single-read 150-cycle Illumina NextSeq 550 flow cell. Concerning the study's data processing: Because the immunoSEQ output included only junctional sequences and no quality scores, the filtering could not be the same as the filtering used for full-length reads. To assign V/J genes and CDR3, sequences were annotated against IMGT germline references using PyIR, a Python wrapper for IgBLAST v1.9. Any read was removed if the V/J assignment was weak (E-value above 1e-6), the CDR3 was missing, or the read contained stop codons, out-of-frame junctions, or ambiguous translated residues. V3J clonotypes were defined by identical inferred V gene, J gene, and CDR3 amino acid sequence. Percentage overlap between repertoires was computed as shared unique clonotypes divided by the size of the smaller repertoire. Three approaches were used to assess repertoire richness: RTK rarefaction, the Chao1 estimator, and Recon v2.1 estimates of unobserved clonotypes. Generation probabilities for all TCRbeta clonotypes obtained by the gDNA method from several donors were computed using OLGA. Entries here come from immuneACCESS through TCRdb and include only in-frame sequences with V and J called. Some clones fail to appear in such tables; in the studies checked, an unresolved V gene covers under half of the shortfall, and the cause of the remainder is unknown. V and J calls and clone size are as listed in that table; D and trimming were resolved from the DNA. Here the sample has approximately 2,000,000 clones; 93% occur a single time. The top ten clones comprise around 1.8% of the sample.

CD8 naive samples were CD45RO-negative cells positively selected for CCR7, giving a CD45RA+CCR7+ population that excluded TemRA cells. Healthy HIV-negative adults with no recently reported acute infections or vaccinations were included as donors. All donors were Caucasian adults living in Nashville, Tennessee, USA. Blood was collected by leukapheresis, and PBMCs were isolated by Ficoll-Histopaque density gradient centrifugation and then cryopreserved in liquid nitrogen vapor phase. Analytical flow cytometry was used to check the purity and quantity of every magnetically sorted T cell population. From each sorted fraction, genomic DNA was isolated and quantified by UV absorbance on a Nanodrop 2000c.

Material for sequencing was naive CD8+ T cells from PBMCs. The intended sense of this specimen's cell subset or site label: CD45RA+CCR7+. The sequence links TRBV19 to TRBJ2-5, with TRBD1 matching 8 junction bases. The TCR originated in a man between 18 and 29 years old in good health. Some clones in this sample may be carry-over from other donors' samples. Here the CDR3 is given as CASSLDREETQYF. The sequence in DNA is TGTGCCAGTAGTTTGGACAGGGAGGAGACCCAGTACTTC.